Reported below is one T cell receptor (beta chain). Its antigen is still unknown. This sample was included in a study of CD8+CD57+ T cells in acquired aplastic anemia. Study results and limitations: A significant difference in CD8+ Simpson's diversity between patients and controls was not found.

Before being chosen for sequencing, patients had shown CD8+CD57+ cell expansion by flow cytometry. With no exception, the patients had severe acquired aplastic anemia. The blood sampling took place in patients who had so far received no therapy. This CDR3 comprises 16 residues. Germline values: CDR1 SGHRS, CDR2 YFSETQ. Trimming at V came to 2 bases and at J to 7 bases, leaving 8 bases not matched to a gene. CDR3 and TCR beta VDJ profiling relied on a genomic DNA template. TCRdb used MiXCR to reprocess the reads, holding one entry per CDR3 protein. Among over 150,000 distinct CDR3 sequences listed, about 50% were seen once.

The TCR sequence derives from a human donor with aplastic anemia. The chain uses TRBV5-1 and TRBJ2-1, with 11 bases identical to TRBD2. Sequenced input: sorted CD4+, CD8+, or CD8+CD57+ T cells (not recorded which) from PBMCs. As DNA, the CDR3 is TGCGCCAGCAGCTTATTAACTAGCGGGGGTAGGAATGAGCAGTTCTTC. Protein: CASSLLTSGGRNEQFF.